A single sample gave rise to the 13 T cell receptor beta chains below, sequenced in a study of blood T cell repertoires in COVID-19. Sequenced by immunoSEQ multiplex PCR; TCRdb stores in-frame clones only, minus some. The sample holds hundreds of thousands of clones, approximately 86% seen once. The sample taken for sequencing was peripheral blood. These receptors all come from a man in his sixties or seventies with acute or convalescent COVID-19.

This chain joins TRBV18 and TRBJ2-3; D is undetermined. Trimming stripped 3 bases from V and 2 bases from J, with 12 bases between. There are 15 residues in the CDR3. CDR1 is KGHSH, CDR2 LQKENI, per germline. CDR3 coding DNA: TGTGCCAGCTCACCCCCGTCCTCCTTCACAGATACGCAGTATTTT. This gives the protein CASSPPSSFTDTQYF.

The chain uses TRBV6-6 and TRBJ1-6; 7 nucleotides agree with TRBD1. CDR1 MNHNY and CDR2 SVGAGI come from the germline V gene (reference sequence). The CDR3 is 13 residues long. V trimming: 5 bases; J trimming: 9 bases; junction bases outside the gene matches: 4. The CDR3 nucleotides are TGTGCCAGCAGTCCGACAGGGACTTCACCCCTCCACTTT. Protein sequence: CASSPTGTSPLHF.

The chain couples TRBV19 to TRBJ1-6, with TRBD1 matching over 7 bases. The CDR3 sequence is 16 residues long. In germline, CDR1 is LNHDA, CDR2 SQIVND (reference sequence). Losses at the gene ends were 6 bases for V and 10 bases for J; bases not matched to a gene: 15. As DNA, the CDR3 is TGTGCCAGTAGCCCACAAAGACAGGGTGGTTCCTCACCCCTCCACTTT. Amino acids: CASSPQRQGGSSPLHF.

The rearrangement links TRBV27 to TRBJ1-2, with a tentative D call TRBD1 (5 bases). Germline lookup yields CDR1 MNHEY and CDR2 SMNVEV (reference sequence). The CDR3 runs 13 residues. V gave up 6 bases and J gave up 6 bases, with 14 bases separating them. CDR3 residues: CASRTRGSNGYTF. CDR3 DNA sequence: TGTGCCAGCAGAACCCGGGGGTCCAATGGCTACACCTTC.

CDR3 in DNA: TGTGCCAGCAGCTTAGGGCGACCCGGGCAGCCCCAGCATTTT. Encoded protein: CASSLGRPGQPQHF. V usage is TRBV7-9 and J usage is TRBJ1-5, with D unresolved. The ends were cut back, 1 base at V and 7 bases at J, with 11 bases in the middle. This CDR3 has 14 amino acids. The germline gives CDR1 SEHNR, CDR2 FQNEAQ (reference sequence).

This clone has more than one count but fewer than ten. The rearrangement links TRBV3-1 (or the pseudogene TRBV3-2) to TRBJ2-5; D uncertain. This CDR3 is 12 amino acids long. V was pared by 3 bases and J by 5 bases, with 7 bases between. The germline CDR1 and CDR2 sequences are LGHDT and YNNKEL (reference sequence). In DNA, the CDR3 is TGTGCCAGCAGCCATAATGTTGAGACCCAGTACTTC. It codes for CASSHNVETQYF.

The genes are TRBV28 and TRBJ1-2; 10 bases line up with TRBD1. Trimming removed 5 bases from V and 7 bases from J; junction bases left unmatched: 10. This CDR3 has 15 residues. CDR1 MDHEN and CDR2 SYDVKM come from the germline V gene. The CDR3 nucleotides are TGTGCCAGCAGTATAATAGGACAGGGGGTGGTTGGCTACACCTTC. This sequence encodes CASSIIGQGVVGYTF.

V gene TRBV7-8 combines with J gene TRBJ2-5; D possibly corresponds to TRBD2 (6 bases). The V end lost 4 bases, the J end lost 4 bases, and 10 bases lay between the germline ends. The CDR3 loop spans 13 amino acids. Germline V CDR1 and CDR2: SGHVS, FQNEAQ. Written as DNA, the CDR3 is TGTGCCAGCAGCTCCGGGCGGGGAGAGACCCAGTACTTC. Its translation is CASSSGRGETQYF. The full variable domain, with the rest looked up from reference TRBV7-8 and TRBJ2-5, is GAGVSQSPRYKVAKRGQDVALRCDPISGHVSLFWYQQALGQGPEFLTYFQNEAQLDKSGLPSDRFFAERPEGSVSTLKIQRTQQEDSAVYLCASSSGRGETQYFGPGTRLLVL.

The rearrangement joins TRBV5-6 to TRBJ2-3; 13 positions match TRBD2. The length of the CDR3 is 16 residues. The V gene's germline CDR1 is SGHDT and CDR2 YYEEEE. V shed 4 bases, J shed 1 base, and the junction held 3 bases outside the gene matches. The CDR3 protein is CASSLGTSGGTDTQYF. The CDR3 nucleotides read TGTGCCAGCAGCCTTGGGACTAGCGGGGGCACAGATACGCAGTATTTT.

The chain uses TRBV4-3 and TRBJ2-7; 7 positions agree with TRBD1. Per germline, CDR1 LGHNA and CDR2 YSLEER. Trimming cost V 3 bases and J 3 bases; bases outside gene matches: 11. This CDR3 comprises 16 residues. CDR3 nucleotide sequence: TGCGCCAGCAGCCATAGTACAGGGGCGTCGAGCTACGAGCAGTACTTC. Translating gives CASSHSTGASSYEQYF.

This clone turned up a few times. V and J are TRBV6-6 and TRBJ1-6; D call uncertain. The germline gives CDR1 MNHNY, CDR2 SVGAGI (reference sequence). This CDR3 region has 12 residues. V gave up 2 bases and J gave up 10 bases, with 6 bases separating them. Here the CDR3 DNA reads TGTGCCAGCAGTTACGGCGGCTCACCCCTCCACTTT. Amino acids: CASSYGGSPLHF.

Note on this clone: Other nucleotide sequences in the sample specify the same CDR3. V usage is TRBV3-1 (or the pseudogene TRBV3-2) and J usage is TRBJ1-1; 7 positions match TRBD1. In germline, CDR1 is LGHDT, CDR2 YNNKEL (reference sequence). V shed 4 bases, J shed 5 bases, and the junction held 4 bases outside the gene matches. The length of the CDR3 is 13 residues. Here the CDR3 DNA reads TGTGCCAGCAGCCGGAGACAGGGTACTGAAGCTTTCTTT. Amino acids: CASSRRQGTEAFF.

V is TRBV24-1 and J is TRBJ2-1, with 11 positions matching TRBD2. In germline, CDR1 is KGHDR, CDR2 SFDVKD. Germline trimming cut 9 bases from V and 5 bases from J; bases unmatched to any gene: 8. The CDR3 totals 15 residues. The chain's CDR3 is CATRGTSGNNNEQFF. The CDR3 DNA reads as TGTGCCACCCGTGGGACTAGCGGAAACAACAATGAGCAGTTCTTC.